This TCR beta chain appears in the sequencing data of a study of OX40 agonist ivuxolimab in advanced cancers. General notes on the study: The costimulatory receptor OX40 (CD134) was targeted by ivuxolimab, a fully human IgG2 agonistic monoclonal antibody. Intravenous ivuxolimab was administered to patients every 2 weeks at six dose levels: 0.01, 0.1, 0.3, 1.5, 3 and 10 mg/kg. Of the roughly 52 patients in dose escalation, 19 had hepatocellular carcinoma, some 15 had melanoma, 9 had renal cell carcinoma and 9 had head and neck cancer. The dose-escalation cohort was roughly 87% male with a mean age of approximately 60 years, ranging from about 23 to 85. Prior anti-PD-1, anti-PD-L1 or anti-CTLA-4 therapy was permitted, and checkpoint inhibitors had been received by less than 45% of dose-escalation patients. Partial responses occurred in three dose-escalation patients, of whom one had hepatocellular carcinoma and two had cutaneous melanoma. Peripheral TCRbeta sequencing aimed to test whether ivuxolimab altered TCR sequence diversity and caused clonal T-cell expansion. The paper covers the monotherapy dose-escalation part of the phase I ivuxolimab trial, which included N of about 50 patients.

Patients with a history of autoimmune disease or receiving systemic immunosuppression were excluded from the trial. In every dose cohort, peripheral blood was drawn for TCR sequencing at baseline, cycle 4 day 1, and cycle 7 day 1. Samples came from an open-label, multicenter, first-in-human phase I dose-escalation trial of ivuxolimab. Adults with locally advanced or metastatic head and neck squamous cell, hepatocellular, melanoma or renal cell carcinoma were enrolled in the trial. Before TCR sequencing, CD4+ T cells and CD8+ T cells from peripheral blood were sorted into separate populations. The CDR3 runs 13 amino acids, cysteine and phenylalanine included. Only CDR3 DNA is held: 39 bases, read in frame from base 1. The germline V gene supplies CDR1 MNHEY and CDR2 SVGAGI. V was cut back by 6 bases and J by 5 bases, leaving a gap of 13 bases between them. To sequence the TCRbeta CDR3 region, genomic DNA was isolated from the sorted cells. The immunoSEQ Assay was used for sequencing of TCRbeta CDR3 regions. TCRdb took this table from immuneACCESS and kept in-frame rearrangements with V and J called. Such tables lack part of the clones; where checked against another copy, unresolved V genes explain under half of the gap, and the rest is unexplained. The table for this sample lists approximately 70,000 clones; roughly four fifths of them were counted only once. The ten top clones hold about 0.4% of the sample.

This clone appeared once. Its binding antigen is unknown. Per-base qualities were not stored, and no clone one base away is much larger. General study outcomes and caveats: Low levels of normalized T-cell clonal expansion were also seen in some patients who did not respond. In the 0.1-3.0 mg/kg groups, partial responders were among the patients with the lowest normalized peripheral clonal expansion, particularly in CD8+ T cells. After ivuxolimab, more expanded clones were found on average in CD8+ T cells than in CD4+ T cells. Antigen specificity was not determined for the clonally expanded peripheral T cells. At doses from 0.1 to 3.0 mg/kg, clonal expansion was seen in both CD4+ and CD8+ blood T cells between baseline and week 6.

The sequence is built from TRBV6-5 and TRBJ1-2; there is no confident call for the D gene. The sample in question was CD4+ or CD8+ T cells sorted from blood, obtained in a trial of the OX40 agonist ivuxolimab. This TCR was recovered from an adult with an advanced solid tumor such as melanoma, head and neck, liver or kidney cancer. The CDR3 sequence is CASRLGGWYGYTF. The sequence in DNA is TGTGCCAGCAGGCTGGGAGGCTGGTATGGCTACACCTTC.